Listed here is a single TCR beta chain. The length of the CDR3 is 14 residues. Germline V lookup: CDR1 LNHDA, CDR2 SQIVND (reference sequence). Trimming left V 4 bases short and J 3 bases short, with 12 bases between. These data belong to a study of blood T cell repertoires in COVID-19. For the study at large: T cells, B-cell-depleted T cells, or PBMCs provided the cDNA or gDNA that served as material.

Assay used: immunoSEQ multiplex PCR; TCRdb lists only in-frame clones, some missing. Of some 50,000 clones in the sample, around 83% were seen once. This TCR derives from a man aged 45 to 65 with acute or convalescent COVID-19. J is TRBJ1-1 and V is TRBV19; D gene ambiguous. The specimen was peripheral blood. Here the CDR3 reads CASSTPPGYTEAFF. The CDR3 nucleotides read TGTGCCAGTAGTACCCCCCCAGGATACACTGAAGCTTTCTTT.